This section outlines one T cell receptor beta chain sequence together with its context. Original processing notes: Amplification with reference gene primers provided the estimates of nucleated cell counts. Using immunoSEQ multiplex PCR, the repertoire was profiled, and TCRdb retains in-frame clones only, with some absent. V and J calls and clone size are as listed in that table; D and trimming were resolved from the DNA. The table has approximately 210,000 clones, approximately 85% seen once. CDR1 SGHVS and CDR2 FQNEAQ come from the germline V gene. The V gene lost 2 bases and the J gene lost 9 bases, with 20 bases spanning the gap. The CDR3 has 16 residues. This sample stems from a study of blood T cell repertoires in COVID-19. Study-level information: Acute-phase and convalescent COVID-19 samples originated in the United States, Italy and Spain. T cells, B-cell-depleted T cells, or PBMCs provided the cDNA or gDNA that served as material.

This receptor was taken from a woman aged 50 to 60 with active or convalescent COVID-19. The chain has TRBV7-8 and TRBJ1-5; possibly TRBD1 for D (5 bases). The sequenced sample consisted of peripheral blood. The CDR3 DNA reads as TGTGCCAGCAGCTTACTGGCGGCAGGGTCTATGGGGCCCCAGCATTTT. It is translated as CASSLLAAGSMGPQHF.